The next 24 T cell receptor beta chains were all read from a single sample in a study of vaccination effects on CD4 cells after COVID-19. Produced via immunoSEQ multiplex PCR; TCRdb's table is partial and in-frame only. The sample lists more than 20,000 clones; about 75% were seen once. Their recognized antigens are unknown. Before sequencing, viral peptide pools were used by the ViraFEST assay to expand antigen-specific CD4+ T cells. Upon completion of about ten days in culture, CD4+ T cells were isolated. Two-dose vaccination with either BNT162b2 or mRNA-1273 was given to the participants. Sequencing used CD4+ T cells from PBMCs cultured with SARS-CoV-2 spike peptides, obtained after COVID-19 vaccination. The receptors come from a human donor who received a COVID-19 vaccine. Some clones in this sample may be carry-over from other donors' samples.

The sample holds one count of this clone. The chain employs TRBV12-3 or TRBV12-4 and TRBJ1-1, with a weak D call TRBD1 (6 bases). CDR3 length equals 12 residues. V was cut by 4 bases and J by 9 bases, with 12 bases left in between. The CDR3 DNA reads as TGTGCCAGCAGTTGGGGGCGGGTGAAAGCTTTCTTT. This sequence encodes CASSWGRVKAFF.

CDR3 region: CASSHTGDQETQYF. DNA for the CDR3: TGTGCCAGCAGCCATACAGGAGACCAAGAGACCCAGTACTTC. The gene calls are TRBV4-2 and TRBJ2-5; the D gene is possibly TRBD1 (5 bases). Germline CDR1 and CDR2: LGHNA and YNFKEQ. The V gene lost 3 bases and the J gene lost 0 bases, with 8 bases spanning the gap. CDR3 length: 14 amino acids.

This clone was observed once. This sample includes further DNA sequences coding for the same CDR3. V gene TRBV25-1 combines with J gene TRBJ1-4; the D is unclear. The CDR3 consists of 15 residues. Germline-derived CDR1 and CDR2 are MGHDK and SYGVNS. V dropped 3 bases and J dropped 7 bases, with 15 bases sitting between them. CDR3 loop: CASSESVSLGEKLFF. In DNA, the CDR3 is TGTGCCAGCAGTGAGTCGGTCAGCCTGGGTGAAAAACTGTTTTTT.

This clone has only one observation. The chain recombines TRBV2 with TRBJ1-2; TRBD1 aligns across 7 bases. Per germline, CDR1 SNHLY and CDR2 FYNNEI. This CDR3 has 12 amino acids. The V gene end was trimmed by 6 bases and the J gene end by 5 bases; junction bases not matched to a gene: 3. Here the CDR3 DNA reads TGTGCCAGCAGGGACAGGTATTATGGCTACACCTTC. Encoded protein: CASRDRYYGYTF.

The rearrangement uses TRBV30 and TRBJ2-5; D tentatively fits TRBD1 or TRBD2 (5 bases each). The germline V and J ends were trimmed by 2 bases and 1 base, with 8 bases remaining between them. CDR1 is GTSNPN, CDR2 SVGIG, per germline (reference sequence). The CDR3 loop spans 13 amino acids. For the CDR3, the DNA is TGTGCCTGGAGTTGGGGGTTCCAAGAGACCCAGTACTTC. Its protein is CAWSWGFQETQYF.

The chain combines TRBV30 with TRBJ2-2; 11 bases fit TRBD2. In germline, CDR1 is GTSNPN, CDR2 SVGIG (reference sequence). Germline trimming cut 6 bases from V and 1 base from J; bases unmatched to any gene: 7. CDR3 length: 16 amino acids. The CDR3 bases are TGTGCCTGTCCGACCACTAGCGGGGGGAACACCGGGGAGCTGTTTTTT. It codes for CACPTTSGGNTGELFF.

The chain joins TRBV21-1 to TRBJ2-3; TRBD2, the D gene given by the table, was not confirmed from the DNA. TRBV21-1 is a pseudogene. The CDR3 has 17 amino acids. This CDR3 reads CASSKEFAKSSTDTQYF. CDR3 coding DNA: TGTGCCAGCAGCAAAGAATTTGCTAAATCTAGCACAGATACGCAGTATTTT.

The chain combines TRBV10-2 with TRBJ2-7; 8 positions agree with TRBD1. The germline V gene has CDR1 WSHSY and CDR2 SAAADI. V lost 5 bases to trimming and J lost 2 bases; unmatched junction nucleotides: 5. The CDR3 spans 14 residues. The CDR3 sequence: CASSYQGAPYEQYV. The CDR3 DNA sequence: TGCGCCAGCAGTTACCAGGGGGCCCCCTACGAGCAGTACGTC.

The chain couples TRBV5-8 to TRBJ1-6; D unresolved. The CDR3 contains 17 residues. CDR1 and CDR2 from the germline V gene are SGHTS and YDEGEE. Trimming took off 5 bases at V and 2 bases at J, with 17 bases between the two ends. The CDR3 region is CASSPMEGFPYNSPLHF. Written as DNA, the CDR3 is TGTGCCAGCAGTCCAATGGAGGGTTTTCCCTATAATTCACCCCTCCACTTT. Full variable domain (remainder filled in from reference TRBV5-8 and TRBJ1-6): EAGVTQSPTHLIKTRGQQATLRCSPISGHTSVYWYQQALGLGLQFLLWYDEGEERNRGNFPPRFSGRQFPNYSSELNVNALELEDSALYLCASSPMEGFPYNSPLHFGNGTRLTVT.

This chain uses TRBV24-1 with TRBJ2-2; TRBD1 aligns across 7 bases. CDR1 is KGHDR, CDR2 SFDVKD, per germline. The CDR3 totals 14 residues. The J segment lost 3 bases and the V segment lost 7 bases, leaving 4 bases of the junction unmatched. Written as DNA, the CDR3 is TGTGCCACCAGACATACAGGGGACACCGGGGAGCTGTTTTTT. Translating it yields CATRHTGDTGELFF.

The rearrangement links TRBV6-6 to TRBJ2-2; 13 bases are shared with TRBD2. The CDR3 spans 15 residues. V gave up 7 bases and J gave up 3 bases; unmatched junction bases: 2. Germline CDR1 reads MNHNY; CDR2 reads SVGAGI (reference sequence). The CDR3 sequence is CASIGLAGDTGELFF. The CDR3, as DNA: TGTGCCAGCATCGGACTAGCGGGGGACACCGGGGAGCTGTTTTTT.

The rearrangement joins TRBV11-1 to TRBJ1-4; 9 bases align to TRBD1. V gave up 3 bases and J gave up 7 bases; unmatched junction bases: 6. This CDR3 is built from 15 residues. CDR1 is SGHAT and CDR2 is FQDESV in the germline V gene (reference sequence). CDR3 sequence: CASSFSGQGREKLFF. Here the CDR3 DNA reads TGTGCCAGCAGCTTCTCGGGACAGGGCCGTGAAAAACTGTTTTTT.

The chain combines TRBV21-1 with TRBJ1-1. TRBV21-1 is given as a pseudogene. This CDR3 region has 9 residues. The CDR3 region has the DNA TGTGCCAGCAGCTGGGGGATCGGCTTT. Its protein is CASSWGIGF.

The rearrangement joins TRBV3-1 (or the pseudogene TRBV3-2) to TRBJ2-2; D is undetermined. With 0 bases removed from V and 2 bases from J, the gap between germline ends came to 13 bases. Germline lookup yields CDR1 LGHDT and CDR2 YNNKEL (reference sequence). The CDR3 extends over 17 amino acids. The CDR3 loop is CASSQDNGRLNTGELFF. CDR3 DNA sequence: TGTGCCAGCAGCCAAGATAACGGACGGCTTAACACCGGGGAGCTGTTTTTT.

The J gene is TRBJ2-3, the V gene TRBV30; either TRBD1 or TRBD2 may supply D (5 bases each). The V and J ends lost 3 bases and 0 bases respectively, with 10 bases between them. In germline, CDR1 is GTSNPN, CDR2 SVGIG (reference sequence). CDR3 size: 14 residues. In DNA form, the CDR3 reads TGTGCCTGGAGGGGACGCCTTAGCACAGATACGCAGTATTTT. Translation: CAWRGRLSTDTQYF.

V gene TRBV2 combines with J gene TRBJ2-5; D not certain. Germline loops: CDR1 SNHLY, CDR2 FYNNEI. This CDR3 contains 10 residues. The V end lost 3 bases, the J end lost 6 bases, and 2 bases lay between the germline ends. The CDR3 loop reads CASSEKTQYF. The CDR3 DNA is TGTGCCAGCAGTGAGAAGACCCAGTACTTC.

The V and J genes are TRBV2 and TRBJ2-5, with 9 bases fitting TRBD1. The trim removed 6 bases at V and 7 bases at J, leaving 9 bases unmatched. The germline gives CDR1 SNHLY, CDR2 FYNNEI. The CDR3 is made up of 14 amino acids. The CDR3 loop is CASRDRGGFVTQYF. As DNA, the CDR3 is TGTGCCAGCAGGGACAGGGGCGGGTTTGTGACCCAGTACTTC.

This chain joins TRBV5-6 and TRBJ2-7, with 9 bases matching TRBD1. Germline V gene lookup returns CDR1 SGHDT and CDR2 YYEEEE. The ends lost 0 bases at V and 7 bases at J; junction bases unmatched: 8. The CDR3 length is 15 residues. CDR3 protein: CASSLGGWTGVEQYV. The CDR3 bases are TGTGCCAGCAGCTTGGGGGGGTGGACAGGGGTAGAGCAGTACGTC.

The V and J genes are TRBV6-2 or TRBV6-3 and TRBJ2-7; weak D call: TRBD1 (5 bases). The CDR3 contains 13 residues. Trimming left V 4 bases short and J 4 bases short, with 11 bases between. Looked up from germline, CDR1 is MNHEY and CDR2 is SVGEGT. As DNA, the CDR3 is TGTGCCAGCAGTTCACAGGCCAAATACGAGCAGTACGTC. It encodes CASSSQAKYEQYV.

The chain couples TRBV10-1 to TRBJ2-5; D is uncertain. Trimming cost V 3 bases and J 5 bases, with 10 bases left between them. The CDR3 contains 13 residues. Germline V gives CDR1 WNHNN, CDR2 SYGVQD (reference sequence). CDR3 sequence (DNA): TGCGCCAGCAGTGACATCGCATCGGAGACCCAGTACTTC. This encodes CASSDIASETQYF.

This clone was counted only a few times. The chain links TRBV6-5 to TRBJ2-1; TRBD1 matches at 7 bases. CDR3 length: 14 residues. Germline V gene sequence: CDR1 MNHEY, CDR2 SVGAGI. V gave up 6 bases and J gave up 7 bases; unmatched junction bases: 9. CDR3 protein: CASRQTGPPNEQFF. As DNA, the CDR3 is TGTGCCAGCAGGCAGACAGGGCCGCCTAATGAGCAGTTCTTC.

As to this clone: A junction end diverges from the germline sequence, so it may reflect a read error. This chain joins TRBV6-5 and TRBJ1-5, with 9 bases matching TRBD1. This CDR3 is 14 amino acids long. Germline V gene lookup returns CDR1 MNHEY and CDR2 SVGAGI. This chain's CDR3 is CASSNSGQGQPQHF. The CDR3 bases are TGTGCCAGCAGTAACTCCGGACAGGGGCAGCCCCAGCATTTT.

CDR3 sequence: CASSGTGGAYNSPLHF. The CDR3 nucleotides read TGTGCCAGCAGTGGGACAGGGGGCGCCTATAATTCACCCCTCCACTTT. V is TRBV2 and J is TRBJ1-6, with 11 bases aligning to TRBD1. J was trimmed by 2 bases and V by 4 bases; bases with no gene match: 1. The length of the CDR3 is 16 residues. The germline gives CDR1 SNHLY, CDR2 FYNNEI.

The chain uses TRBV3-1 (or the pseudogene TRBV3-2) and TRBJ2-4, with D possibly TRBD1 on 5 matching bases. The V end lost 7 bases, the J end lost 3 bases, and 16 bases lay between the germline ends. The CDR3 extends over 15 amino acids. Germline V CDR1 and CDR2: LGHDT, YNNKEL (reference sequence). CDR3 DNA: TGTGCCAGCACCAACGCCGGACAAGGCAAAAACATTCAGTACTTC. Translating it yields CASTNAGQGKNIQYF.